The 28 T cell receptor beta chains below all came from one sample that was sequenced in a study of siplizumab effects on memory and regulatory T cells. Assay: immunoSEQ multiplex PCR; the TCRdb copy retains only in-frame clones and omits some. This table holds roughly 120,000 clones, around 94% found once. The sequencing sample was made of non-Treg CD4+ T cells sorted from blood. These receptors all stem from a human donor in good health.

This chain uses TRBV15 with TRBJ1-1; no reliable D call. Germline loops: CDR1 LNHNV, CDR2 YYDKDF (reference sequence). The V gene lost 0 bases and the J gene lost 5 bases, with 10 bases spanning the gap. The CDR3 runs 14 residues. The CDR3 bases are TGTGCCACCAGCAGAGATCAAAGTCGGACTGAAGCTTTCTTT. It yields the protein CATSRDQSRTEAFF.

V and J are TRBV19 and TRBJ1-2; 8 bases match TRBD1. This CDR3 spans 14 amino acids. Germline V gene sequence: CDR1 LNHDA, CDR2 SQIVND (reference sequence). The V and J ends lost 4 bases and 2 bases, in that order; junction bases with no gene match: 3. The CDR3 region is CASSRRQGNYGYTF. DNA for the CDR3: TGTGCCAGTAGTAGGAGACAGGGGAACTATGGCTACACCTTC.

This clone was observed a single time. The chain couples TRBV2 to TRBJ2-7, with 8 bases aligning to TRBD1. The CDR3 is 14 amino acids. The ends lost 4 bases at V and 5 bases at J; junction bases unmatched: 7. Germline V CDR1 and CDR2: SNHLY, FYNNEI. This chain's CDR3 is CASSARTGQNEQYF. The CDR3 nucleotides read TGTGCCAGCAGTGCGCGGACAGGGCAGAACGAGCAGTACTTC.

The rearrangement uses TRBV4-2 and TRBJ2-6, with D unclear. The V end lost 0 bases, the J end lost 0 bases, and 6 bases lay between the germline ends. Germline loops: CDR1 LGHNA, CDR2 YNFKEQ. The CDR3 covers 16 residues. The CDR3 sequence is CASSQEGISGANVLTF. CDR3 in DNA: TGTGCCAGCAGCCAAGAAGGGATCTCTGGGGCCAACGTCCTGACTTTC.

CDR3: CASSGVTLNTEAFF. The DNA for the CDR3 is TGCGCCAGCAGCGGGGTTACCTTGAACACTGAAGCTTTCTTT. V gene TRBV5-1 combines with J gene TRBJ1-1, with D uncertain. Per the germline V gene, CDR1 is SGHRS and CDR2 is YFSETQ. CDR3 size: 14 residues. Trimming shortened V by 4 bases and J by 0 bases, and 10 bases separated the two germline ends.

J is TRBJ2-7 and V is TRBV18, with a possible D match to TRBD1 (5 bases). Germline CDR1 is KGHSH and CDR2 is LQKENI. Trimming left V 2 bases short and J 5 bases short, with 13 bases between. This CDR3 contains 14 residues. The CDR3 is CASSPGAQPHEQYF. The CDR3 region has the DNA TGTGCCAGCTCACCAGGGGCCCAGCCCCACGAGCAGTACTTC.

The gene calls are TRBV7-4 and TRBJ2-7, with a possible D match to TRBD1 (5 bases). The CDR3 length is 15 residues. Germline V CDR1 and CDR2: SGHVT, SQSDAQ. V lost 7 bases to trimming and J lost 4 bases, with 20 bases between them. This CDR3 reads CASTGKAPLVYEQYF. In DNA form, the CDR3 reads TGTGCCAGCACAGGGAAAGCCCCTCTCGTATACGAGCAGTACTTC.

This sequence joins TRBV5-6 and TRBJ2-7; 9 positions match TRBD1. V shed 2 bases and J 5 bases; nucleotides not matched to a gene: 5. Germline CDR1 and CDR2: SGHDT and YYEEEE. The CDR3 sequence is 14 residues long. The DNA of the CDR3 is TGTGCCAGCAGCTTCCCCGGGACAGGGAACGAGCAGTACTTC. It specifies CASSFPGTGNEQYF.

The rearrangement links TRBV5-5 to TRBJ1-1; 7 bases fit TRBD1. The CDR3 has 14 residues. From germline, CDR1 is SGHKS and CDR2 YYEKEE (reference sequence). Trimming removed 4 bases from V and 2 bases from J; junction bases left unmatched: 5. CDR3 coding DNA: TGTGCCAGCAGCCATCGGACAGGCAACACTGAAGCTTTCTTT. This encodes CASSHRTGNTEAFF.

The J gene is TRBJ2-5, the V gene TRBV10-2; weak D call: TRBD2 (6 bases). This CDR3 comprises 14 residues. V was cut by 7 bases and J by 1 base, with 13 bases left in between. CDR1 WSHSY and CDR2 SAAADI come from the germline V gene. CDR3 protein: CASNTDSGQETQYF. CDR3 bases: TGCGCCAGCAATACGGATAGCGGCCAAGAGACCCAGTACTTC.

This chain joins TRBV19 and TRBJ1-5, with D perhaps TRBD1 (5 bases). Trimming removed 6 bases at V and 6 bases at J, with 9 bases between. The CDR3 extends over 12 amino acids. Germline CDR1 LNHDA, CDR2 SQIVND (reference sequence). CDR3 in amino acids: CASREGVQPQHF. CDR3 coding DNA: TGTGCCAGTAGGGAAGGGGTTCAGCCCCAGCATTTT.

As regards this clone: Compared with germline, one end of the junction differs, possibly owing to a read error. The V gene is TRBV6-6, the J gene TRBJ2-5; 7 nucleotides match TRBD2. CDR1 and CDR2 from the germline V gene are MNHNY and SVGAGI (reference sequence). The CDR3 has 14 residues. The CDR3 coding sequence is TGTGCCAGCAGTAACCTAGCGGTTCAAGCGACCCAGTACTTC. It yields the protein CASSNLAVQATQYF.

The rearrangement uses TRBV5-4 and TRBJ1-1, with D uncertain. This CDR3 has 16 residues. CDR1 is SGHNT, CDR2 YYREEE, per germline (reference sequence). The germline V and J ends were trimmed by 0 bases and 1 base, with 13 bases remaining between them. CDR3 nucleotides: TGTGCCAGCAGCTTGGACGGCCGGGGTGCGAACACTGAAGCTTTCTTT. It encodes CASSLDGRGANTEAFF.

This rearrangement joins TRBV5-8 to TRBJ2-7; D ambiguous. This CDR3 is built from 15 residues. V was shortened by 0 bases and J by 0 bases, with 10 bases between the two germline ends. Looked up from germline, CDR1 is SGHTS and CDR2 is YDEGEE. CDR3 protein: CASSLVSGYSYEQYF. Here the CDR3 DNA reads TGTGCCAGCAGCTTGGTGTCGGGTTACTCCTACGAGCAGTACTTC.

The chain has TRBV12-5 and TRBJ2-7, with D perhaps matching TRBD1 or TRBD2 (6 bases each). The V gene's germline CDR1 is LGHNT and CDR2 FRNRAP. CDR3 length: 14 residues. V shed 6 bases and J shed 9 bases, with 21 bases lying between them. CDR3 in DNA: TGTGCTAGTGGACCGGGACACGTAGAGGGGGGGCAGTACTTC. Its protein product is CASGPGHVEGGQYF.

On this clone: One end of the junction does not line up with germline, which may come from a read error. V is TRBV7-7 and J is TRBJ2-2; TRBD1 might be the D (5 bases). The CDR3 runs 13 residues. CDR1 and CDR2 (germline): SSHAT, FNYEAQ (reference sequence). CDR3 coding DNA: TGTGCTAGCAGCTCGGACCAGGGCGGGGAGCTGTTTTTT. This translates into CASSSDQGGELFF.

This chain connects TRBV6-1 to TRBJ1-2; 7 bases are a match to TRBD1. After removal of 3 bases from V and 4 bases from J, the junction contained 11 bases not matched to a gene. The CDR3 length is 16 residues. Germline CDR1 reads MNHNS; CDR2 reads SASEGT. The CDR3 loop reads CASSEGPTTGFYGYTF. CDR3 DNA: TGTGCCAGCAGTGAGGGGCCTACGACAGGGTTCTATGGCTACACCTTC.

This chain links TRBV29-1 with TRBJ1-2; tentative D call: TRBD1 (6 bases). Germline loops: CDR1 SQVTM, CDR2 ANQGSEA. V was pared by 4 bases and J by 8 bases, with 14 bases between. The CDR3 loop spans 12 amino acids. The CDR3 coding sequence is TGCAGCGTTGTAGGCTGGAGGGGGGGCTACACCTTC. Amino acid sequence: CSVVGWRGGYTF.

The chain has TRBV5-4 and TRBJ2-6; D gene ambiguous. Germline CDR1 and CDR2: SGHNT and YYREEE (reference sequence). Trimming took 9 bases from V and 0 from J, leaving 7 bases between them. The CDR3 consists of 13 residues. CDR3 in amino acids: CATRDSGANVLTF. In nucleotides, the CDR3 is TGTGCCACCAGAGACTCTGGGGCCAACGTCCTGACTTTC. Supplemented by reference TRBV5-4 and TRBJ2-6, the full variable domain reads ETGVTQSPTHLIKTRGQQVTLRCSSQSGHNTVSWYQQALGQGPQFIFQYYREEENGRGNFPPRFSGLQFPNYSSELNVNALELDDSALYLCATRDSGANVLTFGAGSRLTVL.

For the CDR3, the DNA is TGTGCCAGCAGCGTAGTGACGGAGAACTATGGCTACACCTTC. This codes for CASSVVTENYGYTF. The rearrangement links TRBV9 to TRBJ1-2; D is unclear. This CDR3 spans 14 amino acids. The V and J ends lost 0 bases and 2 bases respectively, with 8 bases between them. Germline-derived CDR1 and CDR2 are SGDLS and YYNGEE.

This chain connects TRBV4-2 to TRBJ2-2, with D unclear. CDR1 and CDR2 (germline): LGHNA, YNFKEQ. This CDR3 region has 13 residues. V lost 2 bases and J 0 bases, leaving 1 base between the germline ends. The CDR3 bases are TGTGCCAGCAGCCAACCGAACACCGGGGAGCTGTTTTTT. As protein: CASSQPNTGELFF.

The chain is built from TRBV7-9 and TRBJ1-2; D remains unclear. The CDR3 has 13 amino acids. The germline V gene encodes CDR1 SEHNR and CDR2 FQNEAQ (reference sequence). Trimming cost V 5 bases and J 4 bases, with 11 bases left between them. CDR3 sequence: CASSRGGRYGYTF. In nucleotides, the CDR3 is TGTGCCAGCAGCCGTGGAGGGCGCTATGGCTACACCTTC.

The CDR3 sequence: CASSATGGTEAFF. For the CDR3, the DNA is TGTGCCAGCAGCGCCACGGGCGGCACTGAAGCTTTCTTT. V is TRBV9 and J is TRBJ1-1; D gene unclear. Trimming cost V 3 bases and J 4 bases, with 10 bases left between them. Per the germline V gene, CDR1 is SGDLS and CDR2 is YYNGEE. This CDR3 comprises 13 residues.

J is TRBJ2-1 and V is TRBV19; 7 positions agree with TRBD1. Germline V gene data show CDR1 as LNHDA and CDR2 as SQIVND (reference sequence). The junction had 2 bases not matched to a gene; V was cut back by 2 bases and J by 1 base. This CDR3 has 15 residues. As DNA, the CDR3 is TGTGCCAGTAGTATACAGGGGGAATCCTACAATGAGCAGTTCTTC. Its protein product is CASSIQGESYNEQFF.

The CDR3 here is CASSYAWERNGYTF. The CDR3 nucleotides are TGTGCCAGCAGTTACGCCTGGGAGCGAAATGGCTACACCTTC. J is TRBJ1-2 and V is TRBV6-6; D unclear. There are 14 residues in the CDR3. Per germline, CDR1 MNHNY and CDR2 SVGAGI (reference sequence). V was pared by 2 bases and J by 6 bases, with 13 bases between.

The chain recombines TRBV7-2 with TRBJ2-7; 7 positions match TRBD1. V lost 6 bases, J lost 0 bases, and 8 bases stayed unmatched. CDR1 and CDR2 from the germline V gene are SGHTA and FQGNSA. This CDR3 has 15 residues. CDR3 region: CASRSSGTVSYEQYF. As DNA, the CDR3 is TGTGCCAGCAGATCCTCCGGGACAGTCTCCTACGAGCAGTACTTC.

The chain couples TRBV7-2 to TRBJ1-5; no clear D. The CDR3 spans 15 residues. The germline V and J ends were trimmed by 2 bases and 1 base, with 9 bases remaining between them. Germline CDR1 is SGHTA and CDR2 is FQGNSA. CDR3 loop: CASSLRGGSNQPQHF. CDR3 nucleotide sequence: TGTGCCAGCAGCTTAAGAGGAGGGAGCAATCAGCCCCAGCATTTT.

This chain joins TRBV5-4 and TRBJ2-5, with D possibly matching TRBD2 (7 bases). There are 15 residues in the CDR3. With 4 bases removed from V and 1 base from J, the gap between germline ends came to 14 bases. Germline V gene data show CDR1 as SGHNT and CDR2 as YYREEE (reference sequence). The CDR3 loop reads CASSPRGGLQETQYF. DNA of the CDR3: TGTGCCAGCAGCCCGAGGGGGGGCCTCCAAGAGACCCAGTACTTC.